Sequencing of this T cell receptor beta chain was carried out in a study of T cells in tuberculosis. This CDR3 comprises 14 residues. V lost 4 bases and J 10 bases, leaving 19 bases between the germline ends. The V gene's germline CDR1 is SGHTA and CDR2 FQGNSA. This table comes from immunoSEQ multiplex PCR, and its TCRdb copy is limited to in-frame clones, with some not included. The table has approximately 59,000 clones, 81% seen once. Thawed, overnight-rested PBMC were stained with GMM-loaded CD1B tetramer, viability dye and anti-CD3, then sorted. C32 glucose monomycolate from Rhodococcus equi was loaded onto the CD1B tetramers. Before cryopreservation, the sorted PBMC lost their CD14-expressing monocytes.

The chain combines TRBV7-2 with TRBJ1-1; D may be TRBD1 (6 bases). What was sequenced was CD1b-GMM tetramer-negative cells sorted from PBMCs. The clonotype was recovered from an adult woman with latent tuberculosis. The CDR3 nucleotides are TGTGCCAGCAGCTCTTACCACAGGGCTTTAGGAGCTTTCTTT. It encodes CASSSYHRALGAFF.